This TCR beta chain was sequenced for a study of Graves' ophthalmopathy and Graves' hyperthyroidism. Ten or more counts support this clonotype. Germline-derived CDR1 and CDR2 are SEHNR and FQNEAQ (reference sequence). With 2 bases removed from V and 2 bases from J, the gap between germline ends came to 9 bases. This CDR3 contains 14 residues. Transcripts of RNA were the source for amplifying TCR beta CDR3 regions. Scientists carried out first-round RT-PCR using HTBI primers and then a second-round multiplex PCR. TCRdb processed the multiplex PCR reads anew with MiXCR; each CDR3 protein has one entry. The sample contains hundreds of thousands of distinct CDR3 sequences, under 50% of which appear only once.

The chain carries TRBV7-9 and TRBJ2-5, with D unresolved. This clonotype originated in an adult man with Graves' ophthalmopathy. Material: peripheral blood. The CDR3 loop reads CASSLKGQQETQYF. CDR3 nucleotides: TGTGCCAGCAGCTTAAAGGGTCAGCAAGAGACCCAGTACTTC.